The table lists the clone carrying this T cell receptor beta chain with a count of one. Antigen: not known. This sample is part of a study of cytomegalovirus exposure and HLA in healthy donors. Findings and caveats of the study: In a later analysis, V- and J-gene trimming of beta chains associated with a DCLRE1C missense variant, replicated independently. Earlier findings revealed that most TCR beta V segments proved productive either about 90% or about 30% of the time. TCR beta sequences reportedly predicted most subjects' HLA-A and HLA-B alleles accurately.

The PCR employed 60 Vbeta primers together with 13 Jbeta primers. Produced via immunoSEQ multiplex PCR; TCRdb's table is partial and in-frame only. Of 90,000 to 120,000 clones detected, 75% to 85% appear once; the ten largest clones hold 4%. The CDR3 covers 13 residues. Trimming shortened V by 1 base and J by 2 bases, and 6 bases separated the two germline ends. The germline V gene encodes CDR1 SNHLY and CDR2 FYNNEI. V gene TRBV2 combines with J gene TRBJ2-7, with a possible D match to TRBD1 (6 bases). What was sequenced was PBMCs. The TCR sequence derives from a woman aged 50 to 60 in good health and CMV-seropositive. The CDR3 DNA follows: TGTGCCAGCAGTGAAGACAGGGCCTACGAGCAGTACTTC. Its protein product is CASSEDRAYEQYF. Complete variable domain (other parts from reference TRBV2 and TRBJ2-7): EPEVTQTPSHQVTQMGQEVILRCVPISNHLYFYWYRQILGQKVEFLVSFYNNEISEKSEIFDDQFSVERPDGSNFTLKIRSTKLEDSAMYFCASSEDRAYEQYFGPGTRLTVT.